This T cell receptor beta chain comes out of a study of T cell changes during pregnancy in multiple sclerosis. The data were produced by immunoSEQ multiplex PCR, yet TCRdb's version contains in-frame clones alone and is incomplete. The table includes approximately 23,000 clones, roughly nine tenths detected once. The sequence came from a female donor in good health, enrolled as a control in a pregnancy study. The input for sequencing was CD4+ T cells from peripheral blood mononuclear cells, taken in the third trimester of pregnancy.

CDR3 residues: CASRAQRETNEQFF. The CDR3 DNA reads as TGTGCCAGCAGGGCTCAGCGGGAGACGAATGAGCAGTTCTTC. The chain is built from TRBV6-1 and TRBJ2-1; 8 bases are shared with TRBD2. Germline V gene lookup returns CDR1 MNHNS and CDR2 SASEGT. V shed 6 bases and J 7 bases; nucleotides not matched to a gene: 8. The CDR3 covers 14 residues.